The clone carrying this T cell receptor (beta chain) was observed a handful of times. The CDR3 runs to 13 residues. The V end was cut by 8 bases, the J end by 4 bases, with 17 bases between. Germline CDR1 is SQVTM and CDR2 is ANQGSEA. The sample comes from a study of spatial heterogeneity in lung cancer. Time point in this sample: blood at routine non-recurrence follow-up after resection. Unsorted tumor, nontumor lung tissue or cryopreserved PBMC supplied the whole RNA. TCRdb reprocessed the 5' RACE reads with MiXCR, giving one entry per CDR3 protein. Of around 110,000 distinct CDR3 sequences listed, 10% to 15% are singletons.

The V call is TRBV29-1, the J call TRBJ2-5, with D perhaps matching TRBD1 or TRBD2 (6 bases each). The TCR comes from a male donor with early-stage non-small cell lung cancer. The input for sequencing was PBMCs, taken at follow-up. CDR3 bases: TGCAGCACGAACGGGGGCCGCGGAGAGACCCAGTACTTC. Translation gives CSTNGGRGETQYF.